This T cell receptor (beta chain) was found in a study of cytomegalovirus exposure and HLA in healthy donors (dated by TCRdb to 2016 to 2017). About the full investigation: An earlier analysis of around 600 of the donors reported 250 to 350 Gb of sequence data and around 110 million unique TCR beta sequences from roughly 180 million T cells. An early release that covered roughly 600 HLA-typed donors contained about 300 gigabases of sequencing data and about 93 million unique TCR sequences. Of the roughly 410 genotyped donors, approximately 80% were placed in the genetic ancestry cluster associated with self-reported Caucasian donors. The study aimed to test whether cataloging public T cell receptors could reveal signatures of past pathogen exposure. The study used immunosequencing to profile the T cell repertoires of around 600 subjects and linked those repertoires to cytomegalovirus serostatus. In addition to the first cohort of 650 to 800 subjects, a separate validation cohort of 120 different subjects was used. To predict cytomegalovirus infection status, the study combined high-throughput TCR immunosequencing, statistical association of individual TCRs with disease status, and machine learning. A later analysis re-analyzed previously published TCR beta repertoires from roughly 690 donors and added high-resolution HLA genotyping to study TCR occurrence patterns. In the later analysis, no new phenotypic data were used to find candidate immune exposures; instead, reliance was placed on TCR beta sequences and their occurrence across donors. In an earlier analysis of a few hundred of the donors, high-throughput TCR beta sequencing was used to judge whether each TCR beta V gene segment behaved as functional or pseudogenic. Donor age, sex, ethnicity and CMV serostatus were compiled alongside the repertoire data. In a later genetic analysis, genome-wide SNP genotypes for about 65% of the 666 donors were used, and that subset was treated as a discovery cohort. All discovery cohort repertoires had been generated on a single sequencing platform. HLA typing covered class I and class II loci at four-digit resolution. The number of typed donors differed by locus: about 629-630 for A, B, C, DRB1 and DQB1; 500 to 550 for DQA1; fewer than 610 for DPA1; and 400 to 480 for DPB1. Because of strong linkage in the cohort, five DR-DQ haplotypes were treated as single units for association and clustering. Among a few hundred genotyped donors of the cohort, an average of about 240,000 unique TCR beta nucleotide sequences were sequenced per donor, 15% to 20% of them non-productive. The paper's findings and limits, for the study overall: The authors suggested that the approach could potentially be generalized to other disease states and immunological phenotypes. The presence/absence analyses assumed that sequencing depth was roughly uniform across donors, and that assumption may not be true. When HLA alleles, especially DR and DQ, strongly co-occurred, attributing TCR associations to individual alleles was difficult. In a later analysis, some 17,000 TCR beta sequences were associated with specific HLA alleles at a false discovery rate of 0.05. The classifier was reported to diagnose cytomegalovirus status with high specificity and sensitivity in both the original cohort and the validation cohort. A few of the identified cytomegalovirus-associated TCR beta chains were confirmed in vitro to be specific for cytomegalovirus antigens. The 87-base-pair reads could not distinguish some IMGT-functional V segments, including TRBV6-2 and TRBV6-3, so those segments were excluded. The sequencing pipeline was judged likely to have produced a cluster of highly shared sequence variants as a technical artifact. A later genetic analysis reported fewer N-insertions in productive TCRs among donors in an Asian-associated ancestry cluster than the roughly 650-donor mean. In the study, 150 to 200 TCR beta chains were listed as associated with cytomegalovirus. A later analysis reported that several top co-occurrence clusters appeared linked to parvovirus B19, influenza, CMV and Epstein-Barr virus. A further reported finding was that TCR beta sequences accurately predicted the HLA-A and HLA-B alleles for most subjects in the first cohort. Because counts were too low, about 18 rarely observed V segments, including chromosome 9 orphons, were excluded from the earlier analysis of about 500 of the donors. Because HLA typing was unavailable for some donors at each locus, only the typed subset was used in association tests. Most CMV-associated TCR beta chains appeared to be HLA-restricted in a later analysis, and the HLA associations seemed to be driven largely by CMV exposure. A later analysis found that TCR association rates varied across HLA loci, with DRB1 alleles showing the most associated TCRs and HLA-C alleles the fewest. A later genetic analysis associated a missense DCLRE1C variant with V-gene and J-gene trimming of TCR beta chains, and an independent cohort replicated the association. In an earlier analysis of about 550 of the donors, most TCR beta V segments were observed in productive rearrangements about 87% or about 30% of the time, broadly matching IMGT annotations. Compared with equally common non-associated chains, HLA-associated TCR beta chains in a later analysis were more clonally expanded and had lower generation probabilities. Most TCR sequences were observed very rarely across donors, whereas some public TCRs were present in many individuals. In this cohort, only TCR beta chains were sequenced, and detectable features were limited by the absence of alpha or paired-chain data. CMV serostatus was the only immune exposure information available for the cohort. Correlated functional status among segregating V segments might be attributable to linkage disequilibrium, but an unknown experimental factor could not be ruled out.

As encoded in the germline V gene, CDR1 is SGHNT while CDR2 is YENEEA. From V the trimming removes 4 bases and from J it removes 1 base, while the gene matches leave 6 bases of the junction unaccounted for. Spanning cysteine to phenylalanine, the CDR3 consists of 16 amino acids. Only CDR3 DNA remains: 48 bases, in frame from the first base. The receptor library was made with the immunoSEQ multiplex PCR assay. The multiplex PCR relied on a mix of 60 forward primers for TCR Vbeta segments and 13 reverse primers for TCR Jbeta segments. The CDR3 region of rearranged TCR beta genes was amplified from genomic DNA with a multiplex PCR assay. Amplified TCR beta libraries were sequenced as 87-base-pair reads on the Illumina HiSeq System. Turning to the authors' computational methods: A later analysis counted tens of millions of unique TCR beta chains across the 650 to 800 repertoires, and around 9.9 million of these chains were shared by at least two donors. A nearest-neighbor algorithm error-corrected the raw reads and collapsed the reads into unique sequences, merging closely related sequences to remove PCR and sequencing errors. V, D and J gene segments were assigned by aligning CDR3 sequences to IMGT reference sequences. For a sequence to be retained, at least a six-nucleotide match to both a V gene segment and a J gene segment was required. Rearrangements were classified as productive when the CDR3 lacked stop codons and remained in frame with V and J, and all other rearrangements were classified as non-productive. CDR3 was defined by IMGT convention, running from the second conserved V-encoded cysteine to the conserved J-encoded phenylalanine. Sequences without an unambiguous match to a single V gene segment were excluded from the earlier analysis of about 640 of the donors. An earlier analysis of 550 to 650 of the donors classified V segments as functional when productive rearrangements were above 56.7% and as segregating when the standard deviation between donors was above 5%. A statistical classification framework was built to diagnose cytomegalovirus status from the catalog of TCR beta chain sequences. V and J gene assignment, in a later analysis, came from comparing TCR nucleotide sequences with IMGT/GENE-DB human TR gene sequences. A later analysis assigned CDR3 sequences and most-parsimonious VDJ recombination scenarios with the TCRdist pipeline. A later analysis defined each TCR beta chain by its CDR3 amino acid sequence plus V-gene family, and excluded reads lacking a unique V-gene family. In a later analysis, approximately 590 highly shared, low-generation-probability nucleotide sequences were removed to address suspected cross-contamination and a sequencing artifact. For each public chain, a later analysis derived a clonal expansion index from normalized ranks of inferred template counts within each repertoire. Generation probabilities in a later analysis came from a VDJ recombination model fitted to out-of-frame rearrangements, and those results were checked against IGoR. A later analysis scored TCR-TCR, TCR-HLA and TCR-CMV co-occurrence with hypergeometric tests, applying a repertoire-size bias correction to TCR pairs. False discovery rates were estimated in a later analysis by permuting HLA or CMV assignments 20 times. A later analysis grouped co-occurring TCRs with DBSCAN, adding TCRdist sequence similarity when clustering within HLA-allele-positive subsets. Repertoires with fewer than 30,000 or more than 120,000 public chains, plus five repertoires with anomalous nucleotide sharing, were excluded from co-occurrence clustering. The clones in this table, taken by TCRdb from immuneACCESS, are in-frame only. Not every clone is retained; where verified, under half of the shortfall comes from an unresolved V gene, and the cause of the rest is unknown. That table supplies the V and J calls and clone size; D and trimming were determined from the DNA. For this sample the table gives 140,000 to 150,000 clones, of which approximately 84% were detected only once. More than 9.5% of the sample belongs to the ten largest clones.

Worth noting for this clone: Its antigen has not been determined. The record has no base qualities; no much larger clone is one base away.

The cohort was made up of 650 to 700 healthy bone marrow donors. All cohort members were sampled while nominally healthy, although unrecorded immune exposures were likely present. The donor tested CMV seropositive and was one of the 289 seropositive cohort members. Each donor provided a peripheral blood sample, and peripheral blood mononuclear cells were used for TCR beta sequencing. The Qiagen DNeasy Blood Extraction Kit was used to extract genomic DNA from the blood cell samples. Material: PBMCs. The rearrangement combines TRBV11-3 with TRBJ2-1; 8 bases in the middle match TRBD1. The receptor comes from a woman aged 55-70 years in good health and CMV-seropositive. The sequenced DNA is TGTGCCAGCAGCTCTCCGGGACAGGTATCCTACAATGAGCAGTTCTTC. It translates to CASSSPGQVSYNEQFF.